The source of this T cell receptor (beta chain) is a study of cytomegalovirus exposure and HLA in healthy donors. General observations from the study: According to a later analysis, most TCR beta chains associated with CMV appeared HLA-restricted.

Trimming left V 4 bases short and J 6 bases short, with 24 bases between. Germline-derived CDR1 and CDR2 are SGHVS and FNYEAQ. This CDR3 region has 17 residues. Vbeta (60) and Jbeta (13) primers were used in the PCR. The table came from immunoSEQ multiplex PCR; TCRdb's copy has only in-frame clones and leaves some out. The sample contains 150,000 to 180,000 clones, around 79% of which appear only once. At collection, donors were nominally healthy, but unrecorded immune exposures were probable. Only one count was recorded for this clone. The target antigen is unknown. The sequenced sample consisted of PBMCs. The chain employs TRBV7-6 and TRBJ1-2; D unresolved. This receptor was identified in a young man in good health and CMV-seropositive. The CDR3: CASSSGWWWGEMDGYTF. DNA for the CDR3: TGTGCCAGCAGCTCCGGCTGGTGGTGGGGAGAAATGGATGGCTACACCTTC.